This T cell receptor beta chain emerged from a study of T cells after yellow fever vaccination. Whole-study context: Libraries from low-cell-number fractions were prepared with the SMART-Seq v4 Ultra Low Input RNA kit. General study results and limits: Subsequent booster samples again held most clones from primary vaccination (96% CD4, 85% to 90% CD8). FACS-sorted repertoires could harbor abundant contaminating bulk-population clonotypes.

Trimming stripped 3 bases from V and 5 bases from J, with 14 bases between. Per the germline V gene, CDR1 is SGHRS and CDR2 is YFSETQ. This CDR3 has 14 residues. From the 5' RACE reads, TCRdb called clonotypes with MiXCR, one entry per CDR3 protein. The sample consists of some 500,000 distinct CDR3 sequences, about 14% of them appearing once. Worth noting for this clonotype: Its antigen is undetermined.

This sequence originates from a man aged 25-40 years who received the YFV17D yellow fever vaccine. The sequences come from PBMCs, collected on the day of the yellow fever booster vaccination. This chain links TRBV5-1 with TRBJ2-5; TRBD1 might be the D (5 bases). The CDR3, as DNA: TGCGCCAGCAGCTACTCAGGGTTGTTGGAGACCCAGTACTTC. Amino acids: CASSYSGLLETQYF.